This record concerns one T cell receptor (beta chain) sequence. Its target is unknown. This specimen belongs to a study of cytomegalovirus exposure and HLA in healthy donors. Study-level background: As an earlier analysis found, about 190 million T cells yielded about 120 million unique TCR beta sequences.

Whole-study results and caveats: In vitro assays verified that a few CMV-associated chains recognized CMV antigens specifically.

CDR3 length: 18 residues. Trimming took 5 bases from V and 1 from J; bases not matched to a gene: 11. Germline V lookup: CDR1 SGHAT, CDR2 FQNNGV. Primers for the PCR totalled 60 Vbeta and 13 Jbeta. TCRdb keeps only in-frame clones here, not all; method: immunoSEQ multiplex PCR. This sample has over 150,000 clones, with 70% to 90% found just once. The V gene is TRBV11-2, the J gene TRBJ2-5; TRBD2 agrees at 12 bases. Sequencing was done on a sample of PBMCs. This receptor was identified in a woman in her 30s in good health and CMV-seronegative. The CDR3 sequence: CASSRLTSGSSLQETQYF. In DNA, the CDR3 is TGTGCCAGCAGCCGCTTGACTAGCGGGAGTAGTCTCCAAGAGACCCAGTACTTC.